Shown below are 6 T cell receptor beta chains from a single sample sequenced in a study of blood T cell repertoires in COVID-19 (dated by TCRdb to 2020 to 2022). The receptor library was made with the immunoSEQ multiplex PCR assay. Entries here come from immuneACCESS through TCRdb and include only in-frame sequences with V and J called. Some clones fail to appear in such tables; in the studies checked, an unresolved V gene covers under half of the shortfall, and the cause of the remainder is unknown. For this sample there are approximately 150,000 clones; approximately 83% appear just once. Of the sample, over 2% falls within the top ten clones. The sample consisted of peripheral blood. These receptors were collected from a woman aged 80 or older with acute or convalescent COVID-19.

J is TRBJ2-6 and V is TRBV7-2; a possible D gene is TRBD1 (6 bases). The V end lost 1 base, the J end lost 0 bases, and 13 bases lay between the germline ends. Germline assignment: CDR1 SGHTA and CDR2 FQGNSA. The CDR3 is 18 amino acids. CDR3 loop: CASSLVGGRHSGANVLTF. Written as DNA, the CDR3 is TGTGCCAGCAGCTTAGTTGGGGGCCGACACTCTGGGGCCAACGTCCTGACTTTC.

The V and J genes are TRBV7-2 and TRBJ1-1, with TRBD1 matching over 7 bases. Germline assignment: CDR1 SGHTA and CDR2 FQGNSA. J gave up 1 base and V 5 bases, and 10 bases lay outside the gene matches. There are 16 residues in the CDR3. The CDR3: CASSPEGTAPNTEAFF. CDR3 nucleotide sequence: TGTGCCAGCAGCCCAGAGGGGACAGCTCCGAACACTGAAGCTTTCTTT.

The chain combines TRBV3-1 (or the pseudogene TRBV3-2) with TRBJ2-1, with 8 bases that match TRBD2. After removal of 0 bases from V and 2 bases from J, the junction contained 9 bases not matched to a gene. This CDR3 is built from 18 residues. CDR1 and CDR2 (germline): LGHDT, YNNKEL (reference sequence). CDR3 DNA: TGTGCCAGCAGCCAAGAGTCTTCGGGGGGGGCTCCCTACAATGAGCAGTTCTTC. This codes for CASSQESSGGAPYNEQFF.

The count of this clone is one. The chain uses TRBV19 and TRBJ2-1, with TRBD2 identical over 8 bases. V lost 1 base to trimming and J lost 6 bases; unmatched junction nucleotides: 8. The CDR3 extends over 16 amino acids. CDR1 is LNHDA and CDR2 is SQIVND in the germline V gene (reference sequence). CDR3 loop: CASSIARGGLGNEQFF. CDR3 bases: TGTGCCAGTAGTATAGCACGGGGGGGCCTCGGCAATGAGCAGTTCTTC.

This clone is a singleton in its sample. The rearrangement uses TRBV5-1 and TRBJ1-5; the match to TRBD1 covers 9 bases. V lost 4 bases to trimming and J lost 6 bases; unmatched junction nucleotides: 5. The CDR3 has 14 residues. The germline V gene has CDR1 SGHRS and CDR2 YFSETQ. This CDR3 is CASSPGQGSQPQHF. The CDR3 nucleotides read TGCGCCAGCAGCCCCGGACAGGGGAGTCAGCCCCAGCATTTT.

This clone was seen just once. The chain carries TRBV5-8 and TRBJ1-4; weak D call: TRBD1 (6 bases). The CDR3 is made up of 16 amino acids. Germline CDR1 and CDR2: SGHTS and YDEGEE. The V and J ends lost 2 bases and 2 bases respectively, with 13 bases between them. CDR3 DNA: TGTGCCAGCAGCTTTATTCTGGGGGCTACTAATGAAAAACTGTTTTTT. This sequence encodes CASSFILGATNEKLFF. The variable domain in full, completed from reference TRBV5-8 and TRBJ1-4, reads EAGVTQSPTHLIKTRGQQATLRCSPISGHTSVYWYQQALGLGLQFLLWYDEGEERNRGNFPPRFSGRQFPNYSSELNVNALELEDSALYLCASSFILGATNEKLFFGSGTQLSVL.